The T cell receptor (beta chain) under discussion was sequenced for a study of STAT5B mutations in CD4+ large granular lymphocyte leukemia. The V end was cut by 1 base, the J end by 4 bases, with 8 bases between. Looked up from germline, CDR1 is WNHNN and CDR2 is SYGVQD (reference sequence). This CDR3 region has 14 residues. Details on this clone: Its specificity is not known.

Findings of the study overall: Without putative leukemic clones, patient CD4-sorted repertoires remained more clonal than healthy CD4+ repertoires. Of heterogeneous patient samples, only five or six CD4-sorted ones were compared for clonality. Main leukemic clonotypes were patient-specific, but 20% to 25% appeared at low frequency elsewhere.

Sequencing used immunoSEQ multiplex PCR; TCRdb keeps in-frame clones, though not all of them. The data show several thousand clones, with about 70% seen just once and around 64% held by the top ten. This rearrangement joins TRBV10-1 to TRBJ2-1; D assignment may be TRBD1 or TRBD2 (5 bases each). This clonotype was sampled from a woman aged 60-75 years with CD4+ T-cell large granular lymphocyte leukemia. Sequenced material: PBMCs. The CDR3 is CASSELGVYNEQFF. In nucleotides, the CDR3 is TGCGCCAGCAGTGAGTTGGGGGTATACAATGAGCAGTTCTTC.